The next 14 T cell receptor beta chains were all read from a single sample in a study of T cell changes during pregnancy in multiple sclerosis. This table comes from immunoSEQ multiplex PCR, and its TCRdb copy is limited to in-frame clones, with some not included. The sample lists over 80,000 clones, roughly 93% occurring once. The sequences come from peripheral blood, collected in the third trimester of pregnancy. These TCRs come from a female donor in good health, enrolled as a control in a pregnancy study.

The rearrangement joins TRBV7-9 to TRBJ2-7, with D tentatively TRBD2 (6 bases). The V and J ends lost 3 bases and 5 bases respectively, with 17 bases between them. Germline V gene lookup returns CDR1 SEHNR and CDR2 FQNEAQ (reference sequence). The CDR3 is 15 residues long. The CDR3 here is CASSFPLAGGNEQYF. CDR3 sequence (DNA): TGTGCCAGCAGCTTCCCACTAGCCGGTGGCAACGAGCAGTACTTC.

This clone has only one observation. The chain employs TRBV28 and TRBJ2-1; TRBD2 might be the D (7 bases). The CDR3 sequence is 15 residues long. Germline V gene sequence: CDR1 MDHEN, CDR2 SYDVKM. Trimming pared 3 bases from V and 5 bases from J, leaving 14 bases between. The CDR3 protein is CASSLIRGANNEQFF. As DNA, the CDR3 is TGTGCCAGCAGTTTGATCCGGGGGGCGAACAATGAGCAGTTCTTC.

The table lists this clone with a few counts. The chain joins TRBV7-9 to TRBJ1-3, with TRBD1 identical over 9 bases. This CDR3 is 13 amino acids long. The V segment lost 10 bases and the J segment 2 bases; nucleotides outside the gene matches: 3. Germline loops: CDR1 SEHNR, CDR2 FQNEAQ (reference sequence). The CDR3 DNA reads as TGTGCCACCGGGACAGGGACTGGAAACACCATATATTTT. It codes for CATGTGTGNTIYF.

This chain connects TRBV20-1 to TRBJ2-1; D perhaps matches TRBD2 (6 bases). V shed 1 base and J shed 10 bases, with 8 bases lying between them. The CDR3 spans 11 residues. Per the germline V gene, CDR1 is DFQATT and CDR2 is SNEGSKA (reference sequence). For the CDR3, the DNA is TGCAGTGCTAGAGCGGCGGGGGAGCAGTTCTTC. Protein product: CSARAAGEQFF.

The V and J genes are TRBV6-6 and TRBJ2-1, with TRBD2 as a possible D gene (6 bases). Deletions cut 7 bases from V and 0 bases from J, with 10 bases between. CDR3 length equals 14 residues. Germline CDR1 MNHNY, CDR2 SVGAGI (reference sequence). The CDR3 nucleotides are TGTGCCAGCAATGGAGGGAGCTCCTACAATGAGCAGTTCTTC. This translates into CASNGGSSYNEQFF.

J is TRBJ2-2 and V is TRBV5-1, with 7 bases that match TRBD1. Germline-derived CDR1 and CDR2 are SGHRS and YFSETQ. The CDR3 covers 16 residues. V was clipped by 0 bases and J by 7 bases; unmatched bases: 9. CDR3 region: CASSLEDRSSNGELFF. CDR3 DNA: TGCGCCAGCAGCTTGGAGGACAGGTCATCGAACGGGGAGCTGTTTTTT.

The V and J genes are TRBV27 and TRBJ2-3; 9 bases are a match to TRBD2. V shed 4 bases and J 5 bases; nucleotides not matched to a gene: 7. The CDR3 has 15 residues. Germline CDR1 MNHEY, CDR2 SMNVEV (reference sequence). The chain's CDR3 is CASSYSSGNLDTQYF. In DNA, the CDR3 is TGTGCCAGCAGTTATTCTAGCGGGAATTTAGATACGCAGTATTTT.

The J gene is TRBJ1-5, the V gene TRBV30; 7 bases are shared with TRBD1. The CDR3 runs to 15 residues. The junction had 6 bases not matched to a gene; V was cut back by 0 bases and J by 4 bases. CDR1 is GTSNPN, CDR2 SVGIG, per germline (reference sequence). CDR3 in DNA: TGTGCCTGGAGTGTACGTTCCAGGGGGAATCAGCCCCAGCATTTT. Translating it yields CAWSVRSRGNQPQHF.

This sequence joins TRBV2 and TRBJ1-5; a possible D gene is TRBD1 (6 bases). The CDR3 loop spans 13 amino acids. The V and J ends lost 8 bases and 5 bases respectively, with 13 bases between them. Germline lookup yields CDR1 SNHLY and CDR2 FYNNEI. For the CDR3, the DNA is TGTGCCAGCGGCAACAGGGATCATCAGCCCCAGCATTTT. Protein sequence: CASGNRDHQPQHF. Using reference TRBV2 and TRBJ1-5 for the parts outside the CDR3, the full variable domain is EPEVTQTPSHQVTQMGQEVILRCVPISNHLYFYWYRQILGQKVEFLVSFYNNEISEKSEIFDDQFSVERPDGSNFTLKIRSTKLEDSAMYFCASGNRDHQPQHFGDGTRLSIL.

In DNA, the CDR3 is TGTGCCAGTGGGGGCCAGTTCGGCGGCTACACCTTC. It is translated as CASGGQFGGYTF. This chain uses TRBV19 with TRBJ1-2; D perhaps matches TRBD1 (6 bases). The ends were cut back, 8 bases at V and 8 bases at J, with 15 bases in the middle. The length of the CDR3 is 12 residues. CDR1 and CDR2 from the germline V gene are LNHDA and SQIVND (reference sequence).

V gene TRBV11-2 combines with J gene TRBJ2-2; weak D call: TRBD1 (5 bases). V lost 0 bases to trimming and J lost 1 base, with 18 bases between them. Germline CDR1 is SGHAT and CDR2 is FQNNGV. CDR3 length equals 19 residues. The CDR3 DNA follows: TGTGCCAGCAGCTTAGATTTTCTGGCAGGGCCGATGAACACCGGGGAGCTGTTTTTT. Translated, it gives CASSLDFLAGPMNTGELFF. Full variable domain (remainder filled in from reference TRBV11-2 and TRBJ2-2): EAGVAQSPRYKIIEKRQSVAFWCNPISGHATLYWYQQILGQGPKLLIQFQNNGVVDDSQLPKDRFSAERLKGVDSTLKIQPAKLEDSAVYLCASSLDFLAGPMNTGELFFGEGSRLTVL.

In nucleotides, the CDR3 is TGTGCCAGCAGTTTCTCGACTAGCGGGAGCTCCTACAATGAGCAGTTCTTC. This encodes CASSFSTSGSSYNEQFF. The V gene is TRBV2, the J gene TRBJ2-1; 12 bases are shared with TRBD2. Trimming took 5 bases from V and 0 from J; bases not matched to a gene: 5. Germline CDR1 reads SNHLY; CDR2 reads FYNNEI. The CDR3 has 17 amino acids.

This sequence joins TRBV7-8 and TRBJ1-2; D is ambiguous. CDR1 SGHVS and CDR2 FQNEAQ come from the germline V gene. The CDR3 sequence is 16 residues long. V was trimmed by 1 base and J by 5 bases, leaving 17 bases between them. For the CDR3, the DNA is TGTGCCAGCAGCTTAGACGTAGCGCTTCCGGGGTATGGCTACACCTTC. Translated: CASSLDVALPGYGYTF.

The rearrangement joins TRBV6-5 to TRBJ2-3; 9 nucleotides match TRBD1. The germline gives CDR1 MNHEY, CDR2 SVGAGI. Trimming cost V 4 bases and J 3 bases; bases outside gene matches: 5. The CDR3 runs 15 residues. DNA of the CDR3: TGTGCCAGCAGTTGGACAGGGGAGAGTACAGATACGCAGTATTTT. Its protein product is CASSWTGESTDTQYF.